Below, 12 T cell receptor beta chains from the same sample are listed, as sequenced in a study of T cell changes during pregnancy in multiple sclerosis. The data were produced by immunoSEQ multiplex PCR, yet TCRdb's version contains in-frame clones alone and is incomplete. The sample shows about 54,000 clones, about 91% of them seen only once. The sample here was peripheral blood, taken after pregnancy. The receptors originated from a female donor in good health, enrolled as a control in a pregnancy study.

This chain links TRBV28 with TRBJ2-7, with TRBD2 matching over 16 bases. Germline CDR1 MDHEN, CDR2 SYDVKM. The length of the CDR3 is 17 residues. The V gene end was trimmed by 7 bases and the J gene end by 5 bases; junction bases not matched to a gene: 11. CDR3 sequence: CASNVPGLAGGRDEQYF. The CDR3 DNA follows: TGTGCCAGCAACGTCCCGGGACTAGCGGGAGGGCGGGACGAGCAGTACTTC.

This rearrangement joins TRBV2 to TRBJ2-4; 7 bases map to TRBD1. CDR1 is SNHLY, CDR2 FYNNEI, per germline. The CDR3 contains 17 residues. V dropped 0 bases and J dropped 5; count of bases not matched to a gene: 10. The chain's CDR3 is CASSEALLTGVQNIQYF. The CDR3 coding sequence is TGTGCCAGCAGTGAAGCGCTACTCACAGGGGTCCAAAACATTCAGTACTTC.

The J gene is TRBJ1-1, the V gene TRBV19; 9 bases match TRBD1. The CDR3 spans 13 residues. Trimming at V came to 9 bases and at J to 1 base, leaving 3 bases not matched to a gene. Germline V gives CDR1 LNHDA, CDR2 SQIVND (reference sequence). CDR3 protein: CASMGQGNTEAFF. The CDR3 region has the DNA TGTGCCAGCATGGGACAGGGGAACACTGAAGCTTTCTTT.

The chain combines TRBV28 with TRBJ2-7, with 10 bases fitting TRBD1. CDR1 MDHEN and CDR2 SYDVKM come from the germline V gene. This CDR3 comprises 15 residues. The junction had 8 bases not matched to a gene; V was cut back by 5 bases and J by 4 bases. The CDR3 region has the DNA TGTGCCAGCAGTCCCCCGGGACAGGGGTTGTACGAGCAGTACTTC. Translation gives CASSPPGQGLYEQYF.

This chain connects TRBV7-2 to TRBJ1-2; TRBD1 matches at 9 bases. The J segment lost 8 bases and the V segment lost 0 bases, leaving 10 bases of the junction unmatched. The CDR3 covers 16 residues. CDR1 is SGHTA and CDR2 is FQGNSA in the germline V gene. The CDR3 DNA reads as TGTGCCAGCAGCTTAGCCAGGAGCTACAGGGGGCTAGGCTACACCTTC. Translating gives CASSLARSYRGLGYTF.

The V gene is TRBV6-5, the J gene TRBJ2-7; D is perhaps TRBD1 (6 bases). Germline V gene data show CDR1 as MNHEY and CDR2 as SVGAGI. CDR3 size: 13 residues. V was cut by 5 bases and J by 1 base, with 9 bases left in between. The CDR3 DNA reads as TGTGCCAGCAGTCCGGACAGATCCTACGAGCAGTACTTC. Amino acid sequence: CASSPDRSYEQYF.

J is TRBJ1-5 and V is TRBV19; 9 bases agree with TRBD1. This CDR3 comprises 16 residues. Per germline, CDR1 LNHDA and CDR2 SQIVND (reference sequence). V lost 4 bases and J lost 3; bases outside the gene matches: 7. CDR3 DNA: TGTGCCAGTAGTAGTACCGGGACAGGGCCCAATCAGCCCCAGCATTTT. This gives the protein CASSSTGTGPNQPQHF.

The chain recombines TRBV2 with TRBJ2-1, with 7 bases aligning to TRBD2. Germline V gene data show CDR1 as SNHLY and CDR2 as FYNNEI. V dropped 5 bases and J dropped 4; count of bases not matched to a gene: 11. The CDR3 has 16 residues. The CDR3 nucleotides are TGTGCCAGCAGTCTCCTCCCGCCGGGGGGATACAATGAGCAGTTCTTC. Amino acid sequence: CASSLLPPGGYNEQFF.

J is TRBJ2-5 and V is TRBV5-1; TRBD1 might be the D (5 bases). The CDR3 runs to 14 residues. Trimming cost V 4 bases and J 3 bases, with 13 bases left between them. Germline CDR1 is SGHRS and CDR2 is YFSETQ. CDR3 nucleotide sequence: TGCGCCAGCAGCACAATATCGACAGAAGAGACCCAGTACTTC. The encoded protein is CASSTISTEETQYF.

The CDR3 here is CASSSGGRSGYGYTF. DNA for the CDR3: TGTGCCAGCAGTAGTGGCGGAAGGTCGGGCTATGGCTACACCTTC. The V call is TRBV28, the J call TRBJ1-2; D not resolved. Trimming removed 5 bases from V and 4 bases from J, with 17 bases in between. Germline assignment: CDR1 MDHEN and CDR2 SYDVKM. This CDR3 comprises 15 residues.

The chain combines TRBV7-9 with TRBJ2-7, with D perhaps matching TRBD2 (5 bases). The CDR3 totals 15 residues. Trimming took off 5 bases at V and 0 bases at J, with 14 bases between the two ends. The germline gives CDR1 SEHNR, CDR2 FQNEAQ (reference sequence). DNA for the CDR3: TGTGCCAGCAGCCAACCGGGGAGCCTCTCCTACGAGCAGTACTTC. Its protein product is CASSQPGSLSYEQYF.

This chain uses TRBV7-2 with TRBJ2-3, with a possible D match to TRBD1 (6 bases). This CDR3 has 13 amino acids. V was shortened by 5 bases and J by 5 bases, with 11 bases between the two germline ends. Germline CDR1 reads SGHTA; CDR2 reads FQGNSA. The CDR3 sequence: CASSPRRGDTQYF. DNA of the CDR3: TGTGCCAGCAGCCCGCGCAGGGGAGATACGCAGTATTTT.